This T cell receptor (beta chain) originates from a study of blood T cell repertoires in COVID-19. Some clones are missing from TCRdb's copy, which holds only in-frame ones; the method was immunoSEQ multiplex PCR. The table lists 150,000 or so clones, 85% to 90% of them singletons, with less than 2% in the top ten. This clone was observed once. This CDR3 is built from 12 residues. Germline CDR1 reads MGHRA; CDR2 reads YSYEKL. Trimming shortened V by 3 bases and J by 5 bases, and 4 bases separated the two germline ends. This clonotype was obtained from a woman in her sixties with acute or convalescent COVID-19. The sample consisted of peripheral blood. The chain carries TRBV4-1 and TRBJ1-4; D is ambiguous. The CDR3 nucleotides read TGCGCCAGCAGCCACAGAAATGAAAAACTGTTTTTT. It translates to CASSHRNEKLFF.